This TCR beta chain comes out of a study of shared T cell receptors in the human thymus. TCRdb's table, derived via immunoSEQ multiplex PCR, lists solely in-frame clones and lacks some. Found here are about 660,000 clones, roughly 88% of them singletons; the top ten hold 0.0095% to 0.011%. The junction had 4 bases not matched to a gene; V was cut back by 3 bases and J by 3 bases. Germline CDR1 is MDHEN and CDR2 is SYDVKM. The CDR3 extends over 14 amino acids. The data also belong to a second study, concerning human thymus T cells. As reported in that work: Donor material was obtained from healthy Finnish infants undergoing corrective surgery for congenital heart defects. The study used thymus tissue resected during corrective heart surgery.

The sequence came from a boy younger than two with a congenital heart defect. J is TRBJ1-1 and V is TRBV28; TRBD1 matches 7 bases. Sequenced: thymocytes. In nucleotides, the CDR3 is TGTGCCAGCAGTTTGGACAGGTGGGACACTGAAGCTTTCTTT. Translating gives CASSLDRWDTEAFF. Full variable domain (missing parts from reference TRBV28 and TRBJ1-1): DVKVTQSSRYLVKRTGEKVFLECVQDMDHENMFWYRQDPGLGLRLIYFSYDVKMKEKGDIPEGYSVSREKKERFSLILESASTNQTSMYLCASSLDRWDTEAFFGQGTRLTVV.